A selection of T cell receptor beta chains follows, all from one sample in a study of control samples from healthy donors and cancer patients. Some clones are missing from TCRdb's copy, which holds only in-frame ones; the method was immunoSEQ multiplex PCR. The table has around 75,000 clones, approximately 87% seen once; the top ten hold over 25%. The sequenced material came from blood. All receptors come from a middle-aged man in good health. Both conserved end residues are trimmed from each CDR3.

CDR3aa: ASGLASPTEQF; j_gene: TRBJ2-1; v_gene: TRBV7-2
CDR3aa: ASSVATSGRGDTQY; j_gene: TRBJ2-3; v_gene: TRBV2
CDR3aa: ASTPLNEQF; j_gene: TRBJ2-1; v_gene: TRBV7-8
CDR3aa: ASSPQWTSAYEQY; j_gene: TRBJ2-7; v_gene: TRBV4-1
CDR3aa: ASSDQLAGGNNEQF; j_gene: TRBJ2-1; v_gene: TRBV9
CDR3aa: ASSLGSEPYNEQF; j_gene: TRBJ2-1; v_gene: TRBV28
CDR3aa: ASSSGRIADTQY; j_gene: TRBJ2-3; v_gene: TRBV6-2/TRBV6-3
CDR3aa: ASSESGAYGYT; j_gene: TRBJ1-2; v_gene: TRBV6-1
CDR3aa: AALGRQDEQY; j_gene: TRBJ2-7; v_gene: TRBV10-3
CDR3aa: ASSLLGGGWYNEQF; j_gene: TRBJ2-1; v_gene: TRBV6-2/TRBV6-3
CDR3aa: AAGASGNTIY; j_gene: TRBJ1-3; v_gene: TRBV30
CDR3aa: AWSALARPDNEQF; j_gene: TRBJ2-1; v_gene: TRBV30
CDR3aa: ASSYVKSDGYT; j_gene: TRBJ1-2; v_gene: TRBV6-6
CDR3aa: ATSRAGVDGYT; j_gene: TRBJ1-2; v_gene: TRBV15
CDR3aa: ASRENNSPLH; j_gene: TRBJ1-6; v_gene: TRBV27
CDR3aa: ASSFLVTNEKLF; j_gene: TRBJ1-4; v_gene: TRBV28
CDR3aa: AITSGGSGTDTQY; j_gene: TRBJ2-3; v_gene: TRBV10-3